A selection of T cell receptor beta chains follows, all from one sample in a study of T cells in Graves' hyperthyroidism and ophthalmopathy. From the multiplex PCR reads, TCRdb called clonotypes with MiXCR, one entry per CDR3 protein. Found here are hundreds of thousands of distinct CDR3 sequences, approximately 16% of them singletons; the top ten hold about 3.5%. Input material: blood. These TCRs come from a woman aged 40-49 years with Graves' ophthalmopathy. Both conserved end residues are part of each CDR3. Each record gives: CDR3 DNA, CDR3 protein, J gene, D gene, V gene, clone size. A D gene is named only where the DNA matches it firmly. The size entry is marked missing in some rows and otherwise reads once, few, many or a size class.

TGCAGTGCTAGAGAGGGACAGGGTGTGAATTCACCCCTCCACTTT	CSAREGQGVNSPLHF	TRBJ1-6	TRBD1	TRBV20-1	.
TGTGCCAGCAGTTTATTATTCCCAGATACGCAGTATTTT	CASSLLFPDTQYF	TRBJ2-3	.	TRBV28	few
TGTGCCAGCAGCCAGCACGGGTTAGGGTTTGGAAACACCATATATTTT	CASSQHGLGFGNTIYF	TRBJ1-3	.	TRBV28	.
TGTGCCAGCAGCTTAGATGGGGCAGGGCGGGGGGGGGATACGCAGTATTTT	CASSLDGAGRGGDTQYF	TRBJ2-3	TRBD2	TRBV7-2	few
TGTGCCAGCAGCAAGGGGGAAACAGATACGCAGTATTTT	CASSKGETDTQYF	TRBJ2-3	.	TRBV7-3	.
TGTGCCAGCAGTTGGAACCGGGACTACCCGCGGTATTTT	CASSWNRDYPRYF	TRBJ2-3	TRBD2	TRBV6-9	.
TGTGCCAGCAGGCTAGGGGTCCCTGGAAACACCATATATTTT	CASRLGVPGNTIYF	TRBJ1-3	.	TRBV28	.
TGTGCCAGCAGCAACCACCGGGACAGGCTAGTCAATGAGCAGTTCTTC	CASSNHRDRLVNEQFF	TRBJ2-1	TRBD1	TRBV3-1	many
TGTGCCAGCAGCTTAATTCTCGCAGGGAACACTGAAGCTTTCTTT	CASSLILAGNTEAFF	TRBJ1-1	.	TRBV11-2	many
TGTGCCAGCAGCCAAGGCGGGGGATGGCAGGTAGGCAATGAGCAGTTCTTC	CASSQGGGWQVGNEQFF	TRBJ2-1	TRBD2	TRBV4-2	.
TGTGCCAGCAGTTCCCAGGGGCACCTACGGCAGCCCCAGCATTTT	CASSSQGHLRQPQHF	TRBJ1-5	.	TRBV6-1	many
TGTGCCAGCCATGCAGGGGGGAAGCCCTACGAGCAGTACTTC	CASHAGGKPYEQYF	TRBJ2-7	.	TRBV6-1	many
TGTGCCAGCAGCTTAATAACTAGCGGCAGACGTTACAATGAGCAGTTCTTC	CASSLITSGRRYNEQFF	TRBJ2-1	TRBD2	TRBV11-2	many
TGTGCCAGCAGCTTACGGGCCGCCCTGCGGGGTGAAGCTTTCTTT	CASSLRAALRGEAFF	TRBJ1-1	.	TRBV11-2	many
TGTGCCAGCAGCGCGGGACAGAGTAATTCACCCCTCCACTTT	CASSAGQSNSPLHF	TRBJ1-6	TRBD1	TRBV5-6	.
TGTGCCAGCAGTCCCAACCAACACAATGAGCAGTTCTTC	CASSPNQHNEQFF	TRBJ2-1	.	TRBV12-3/TRBV12-4	few
TGTGCCATCACGAGCAATCAGGCGACGAACACCGGGGAGCTGTTTTTT	CAITSNQATNTGELFF	TRBJ2-2	.	TRBV10-3	.